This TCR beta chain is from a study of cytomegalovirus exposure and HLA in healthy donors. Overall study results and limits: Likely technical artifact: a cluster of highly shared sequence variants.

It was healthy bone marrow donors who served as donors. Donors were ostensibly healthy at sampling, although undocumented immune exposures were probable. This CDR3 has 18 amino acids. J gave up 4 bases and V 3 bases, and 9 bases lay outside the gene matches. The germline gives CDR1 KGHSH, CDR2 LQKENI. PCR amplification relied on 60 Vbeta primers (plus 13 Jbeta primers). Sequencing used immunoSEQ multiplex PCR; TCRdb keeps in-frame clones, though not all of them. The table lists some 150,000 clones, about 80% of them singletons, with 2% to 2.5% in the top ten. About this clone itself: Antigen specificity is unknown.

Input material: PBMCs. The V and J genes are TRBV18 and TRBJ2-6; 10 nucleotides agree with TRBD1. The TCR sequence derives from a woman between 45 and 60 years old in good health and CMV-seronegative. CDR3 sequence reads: CASSPTGTGAAGANVLTF. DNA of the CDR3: TGTGCCAGCTCACCCACCGGGACAGGGGCGGCGGGGGCCAACGTCCTGACTTTC.